The sample holds a few counts of the clone carrying this T cell receptor (beta chain). Its specificity is unknown. A single record per CDR3 protein comes from TCRdb applying MiXCR to the reads. The sample contains around 710,000 distinct CDR3 sequences, 25% to 30% of which appear only once. Germline trimming cut 5 bases from V and 5 bases from J; bases unmatched to any gene: 12. Germline V gene sequence: CDR1 MNHEY, CDR2 SMNVEV (reference sequence). The CDR3 has 17 residues. The entry originates in a study of T cell repertoires in cytomegalovirus infection. About the research overall: CMV epitopes used comprised recently identified HLA-C-restricted ones and well-studied HLA-B-restricted ones. An indication of both CMV infection and matching HLA type came from public TCR beta signatures.

Study observations and caveats: The ex vivo response was dominated by HLA-C-restricted CMV-specific TCR beta clonotypes.

The sample in question was cultured CD8+ T cells from PBMCs, obtained from culture after CMV antigen stimulation. This TCR came from a human donor in good health (CMV status not recorded). Some clones in this sample may be carry-over from other donors' samples. This chain links TRBV27 with TRBJ1-4; 9 bases line up with TRBD1. The CDR3 protein is CASSPRDRVRSNEKLFF. CDR3 in DNA: TGTGCCAGCAGTCCGCGGGACAGGGTTCGGTCCAATGAAAAACTGTTTTTT.